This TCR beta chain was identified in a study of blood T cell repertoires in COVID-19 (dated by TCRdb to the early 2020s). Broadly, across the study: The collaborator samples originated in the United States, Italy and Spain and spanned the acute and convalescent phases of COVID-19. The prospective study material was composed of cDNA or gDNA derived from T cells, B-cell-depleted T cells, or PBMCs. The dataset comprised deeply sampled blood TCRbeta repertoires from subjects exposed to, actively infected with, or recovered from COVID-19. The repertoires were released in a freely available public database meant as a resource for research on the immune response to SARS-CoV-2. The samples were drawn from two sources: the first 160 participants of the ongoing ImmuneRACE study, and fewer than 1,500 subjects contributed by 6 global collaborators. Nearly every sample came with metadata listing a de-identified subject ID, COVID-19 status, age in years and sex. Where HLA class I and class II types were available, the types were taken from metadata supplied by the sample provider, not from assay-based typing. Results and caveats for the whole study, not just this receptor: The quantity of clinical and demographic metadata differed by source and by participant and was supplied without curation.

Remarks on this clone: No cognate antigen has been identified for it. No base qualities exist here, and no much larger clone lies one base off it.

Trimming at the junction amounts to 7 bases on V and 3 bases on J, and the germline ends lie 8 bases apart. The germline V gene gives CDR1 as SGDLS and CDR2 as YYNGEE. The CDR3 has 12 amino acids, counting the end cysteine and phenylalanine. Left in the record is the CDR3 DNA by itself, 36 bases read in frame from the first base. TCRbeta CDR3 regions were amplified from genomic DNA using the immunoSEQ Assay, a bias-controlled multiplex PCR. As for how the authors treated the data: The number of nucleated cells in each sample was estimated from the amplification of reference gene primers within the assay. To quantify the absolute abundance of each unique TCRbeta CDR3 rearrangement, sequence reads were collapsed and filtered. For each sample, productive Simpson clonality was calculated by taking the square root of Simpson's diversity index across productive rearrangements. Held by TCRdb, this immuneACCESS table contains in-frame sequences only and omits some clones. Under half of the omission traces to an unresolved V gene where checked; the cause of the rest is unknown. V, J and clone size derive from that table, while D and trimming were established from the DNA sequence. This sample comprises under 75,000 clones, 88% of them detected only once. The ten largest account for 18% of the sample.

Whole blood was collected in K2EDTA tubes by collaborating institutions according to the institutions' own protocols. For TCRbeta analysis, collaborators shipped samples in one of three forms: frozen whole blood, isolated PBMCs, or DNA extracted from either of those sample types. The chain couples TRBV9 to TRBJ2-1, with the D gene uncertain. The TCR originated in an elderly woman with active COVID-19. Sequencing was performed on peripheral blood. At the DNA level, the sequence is TGTGCCAGCTATAACTTCTACAATGAGCAGTTCTTC. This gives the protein CASYNFYNEQFF.